One and the same sample provided the 24 T cell receptor beta chains below, sequenced in a study of cytomegalovirus exposure and HLA in healthy donors. PCR amplification relied on 60 Vbeta primers (plus 13 Jbeta primers). Assay: immunoSEQ multiplex PCR; the TCRdb copy retains only in-frame clones and omits some. The sample holds under 150,000 clones, 70% to 80% seen once. Material for sequencing was PBMCs. The receptors come from a woman aged 45-59 years in good health and CMV-seronegative.

This chain links TRBV6-6 with TRBJ2-2, with a tentative D call TRBD1 (6 bases). Trimming left V 6 bases short and J 6 bases short, with 14 bases between. The CDR3 loop spans 14 amino acids. Looked up from germline, CDR1 is MNHNY and CDR2 is SVGAGI (reference sequence). This CDR3 reads CASRGADRAGELFF. In DNA, the CDR3 is TGTGCCAGCAGGGGGGCGGACCGAGCCGGGGAGCTGTTTTTT.

J is TRBJ1-5 and V is TRBV6-5, with unresolved D. This CDR3 is built from 13 residues. Germline CDR1 MNHEY, CDR2 SVGAGI. Trimming left V 6 bases short and J 2 bases short, with 8 bases between. The CDR3 here is CASSLVGNQPQHF. The CDR3 DNA is TGTGCCAGCAGCCTAGTGGGCAATCAGCCCCAGCATTTT.

Only one count was recorded for this clone. The gene calls are TRBV6-5 and TRBJ1-2; TRBD1 matches at 8 bases. The V gene's germline CDR1 is MNHEY and CDR2 SVGAGI. Unmatched junction bases numbered 12, after V lost 10 bases and J lost 8 bases. CDR3 length: 13 residues. CDR3 region: CATSGTGLGGYTF. The CDR3 nucleotides are TGTGCCACCTCAGGGACAGGCCTTGGGGGCTACACCTTC.

This rearrangement joins TRBV30 to TRBJ2-7; no firm D call. The germline CDR1 and CDR2 sequences are GTSNPN and SVGIG (reference sequence). The ends were cut back, 3 bases at V and 4 bases at J, with 7 bases in the middle. There are 11 residues in the CDR3. For the CDR3, the DNA is TGTGCCTGGAGATATAGATACGAGCAGTACTTC. Translation gives CAWRYRYEQYF. Full variable domain (remainder filled in from reference TRBV30 and TRBJ2-7): SQTIHQWPATLVQPVGSPLSLECTVEGTSNPNLYWYRQAAGRGLQLLFYSVGIGQISSEVPQNLSASRPQDRQFILSSKKLLLSDSGFYLCAWRYRYEQYFGPGTRLTVT.

The chain joins TRBV7-3 to TRBJ2-4; the match to TRBD2 covers 15 bases. The CDR3 extends over 17 amino acids. Germline CDR1 and CDR2: SGHTA and FQGTGA. V lost 1 base to trimming and J lost 4 bases; unmatched junction nucleotides: 2. The chain's CDR3 is CASSLRGTSGGKNIQYF. Written as DNA, the CDR3 is TGTGCCAGCAGCTTAAGGGGGACTAGCGGGGGGAAAAACATTCAGTACTTC.

CDR3: CASSNDSGRVQETQYF. The CDR3 DNA is TGTGCCAGCAGTAACGATAGCGGGAGGGTACAAGAGACCCAGTACTTC. The rearrangement links TRBV27 to TRBJ2-5, with 11 bases matching TRBD2. Trimming cost V 5 bases and J 2 bases; bases outside gene matches: 7. Germline V gene sequence: CDR1 MNHEY, CDR2 SMNVEV (reference sequence). The CDR3 has 16 amino acids.

This rearrangement joins TRBV7-3 to TRBJ2-3, with D possibly being TRBD2 (5 bases). The CDR3 totals 16 residues. V dropped 4 bases and J dropped 0 bases, with 14 bases sitting between them. Germline V CDR1 and CDR2: SGHTA, FQGTGA. The DNA for the CDR3 is TGTGCCAGCAGCTCCTCCGGGATCACGAGCACAGATACGCAGTATTTT. It is translated as CASSSSGITSTDTQYF.

A few counts support this clone. The genes are TRBV5-1 and TRBJ2-5; 10 bases line up with TRBD2. The junction had 7 bases not matched to a gene; V was cut back by 3 bases and J by 2 bases. The CDR3 has 16 residues. Germline V gene sequence: CDR1 SGHRS, CDR2 YFSETQ. CDR3 in amino acids: CASSSLGAGGQETQYF. The CDR3 region has the DNA TGCGCCAGCAGCTCTCTTGGAGCGGGAGGGCAAGAGACCCAGTACTTC.

The chain carries TRBV10-3 and TRBJ1-3; no reliable D call. Deletions cut 7 bases from V and 0 bases from J, with 7 bases between. This CDR3 contains 13 residues. Germline V gene data show CDR1 as ENHRY and CDR2 as SYGVKD. The CDR3 region has the DNA TGTGCCATCAAACAACCCTCTGGAAACACCATATATTTT. Translation: CAIKQPSGNTIYF.

V is TRBV30 and J is TRBJ1-1; tentative D call: TRBD1 (5 bases). The germline CDR1 and CDR2 sequences are GTSNPN and SVGIG (reference sequence). The CDR3 extends over 13 amino acids. Between the trimmed V and J ends, which lost 5 bases and 4 bases, there was a span of 14 bases. Here the CDR3 reads CAWGERGGTEAFF. The CDR3 bases are TGTGCCTGGGGGGAGAGGGGAGGCACTGAAGCTTTCTTT.

The rearrangement uses TRBV12-5 and TRBJ2-1, with 10 bases identical to TRBD2. The V gene end was trimmed by 1 base and the J gene end by 0 bases; junction bases not matched to a gene: 12. Looked up from germline, CDR1 is LGHNT and CDR2 is FRNRAP. This CDR3 is built from 20 residues. In DNA form, the CDR3 reads TGTGCTAGTGGTTTGGGGACTAGCGGACCCGGTGGGAGCTCCTACAATGAGCAGTTCTTC. It is translated as CASGLGTSGPGGSSYNEQFF.

J is TRBJ2-5 and V is TRBV19, with D possibly matching TRBD1 (5 bases). The length of the CDR3 is 12 residues. Trimming cost V 10 bases and J 8 bases, with 17 bases left between them. Germline V gives CDR1 LNHDA, CDR2 SQIVND (reference sequence). CDR3: CATTEDRETQYF. Here the CDR3 DNA reads TGTGCCACCACAGAAGACAGAGAAACCCAGTACTTC.

The chain employs TRBV4-3 and TRBJ2-1, with TRBD2 as a possible D gene (6 bases). The V gene lost 0 bases and the J gene lost 2 bases, with 11 bases spanning the gap. Germline V gene sequence: CDR1 LGHNA, CDR2 YSLEER. This CDR3 comprises 16 residues. The CDR3 DNA reads as TGCGCCAGCAGCCAAGATGGAGGAGGGCCCTACAATGAGCAGTTCTTC. Residues: CASSQDGGGPYNEQFF.

There are a few counts of this clone. The CDR3 region has the DNA TGCTCACTGATTGAGCGGGGCTCCTACAATGAGCAGTTCTTC. This translates into CSLIERGSYNEQFF. J is TRBJ2-1 and V is TRBV5-1, with 7 nucleotides matching TRBD2. CDR3 length: 14 amino acids. The V gene's germline CDR1 is SGHRS and CDR2 YFSETQ.

The gene calls are TRBV5-4 and TRBJ1-2; 8 bases agree with TRBD1. The CDR3 extends over 14 amino acids. Germline assignment: CDR1 SGHNT and CDR2 YYREEE (reference sequence). J was trimmed by 7 bases and V by 1 base; bases with no gene match: 6. The CDR3 nucleotides read TGTGCCAGCAGCTTGCAAGGACAGGGATTTGGCTACACCTTC. Its translation: CASSLQGQGFGYTF.

The V gene is TRBV16, the J gene TRBJ1-1, with D possibly TRBD1 on 6 matching bases. In germline, CDR1 is KGHSY, CDR2 FQNENV. Trimming stripped 5 bases from V and 1 base from J, with 11 bases between. The CDR3 runs 14 residues. This chain's CDR3 is CASSIGGQNTEAFF. The DNA for the CDR3 is TGTGCCAGCAGCATAGGGGGACAGAACACTGAAGCTTTCTTT.

The rearrangement joins TRBV6-5 to TRBJ2-5; unclear D gene. The germline V gene encodes CDR1 MNHEY and CDR2 SVGAGI. V gave up 3 bases and J gave up 7 bases, with 15 bases separating them. The CDR3 has 14 residues. In DNA form, the CDR3 reads TGTGCCAGCAGTTATTACCTCACCTCGGGGACCCAGTACTTC. Translation: CASSYYLTSGTQYF.

This clone was counted many times. The rearrangement links TRBV4-3 to TRBJ1-1; D gene ambiguous. The CDR3 covers 15 residues. Trimming left V 1 base short and J 6 bases short, with 15 bases between. The germline V gene has CDR1 LGHNA and CDR2 YSLEER. CDR3: CASSQALSARAEAFF. The CDR3 nucleotides are TGCGCCAGCAGCCAAGCCCTATCAGCGAGGGCTGAAGCTTTCTTT.

This clone was seen more than once but under ten times. This chain links TRBV29-1 with TRBJ1-1; 7 bases line up with TRBD1. The V gene's germline CDR1 is SQVTM and CDR2 ANQGSEA. This CDR3 spans 13 amino acids. V was pared by 4 bases and J by 3 bases, with 5 bases of the junction left unmatched. CDR3 sequence reads: CSVAQGVHTEAFF. The CDR3 coding sequence is TGCAGCGTTGCCCAGGGGGTTCACACTGAAGCTTTCTTT.

V usage is TRBV5-6 and J usage is TRBJ1-2, with D possibly TRBD1 on 5 matching bases. Looked up from germline, CDR1 is SGHDT and CDR2 is YYEEEE. Trimming took off 0 bases at V and 6 bases at J, with 9 bases between the two ends. CDR3 length: 13 amino acids. The DNA of the CDR3 is TGTGCCAGCAGCTTGGCGGGACTTGATGGCTACACCTTC. Its protein product is CASSLAGLDGYTF.

This sequence joins TRBV29-1 and TRBJ2-7; 9 bases are shared with TRBD1. The CDR3 consists of 13 residues. The junction had 7 bases not matched to a gene; V was cut back by 7 bases and J by 3 bases. Looked up from germline, CDR1 is SQVTM and CDR2 is ANQGSEA. The CDR3 loop is CSGGDRASYEQYF. The CDR3 DNA reads as TGCAGCGGGGGGGACAGGGCCAGCTACGAGCAGTACTTC.

This clone was counted between two and nine times. V and J are TRBV28 and TRBJ2-3; 11 nucleotides line up with TRBD2. Germline assignment: CDR1 MDHEN and CDR2 SYDVKM. This CDR3 contains 15 residues. Trimming removed 3 bases from V and 11 bases from J; junction bases left unmatched: 10. In DNA form, the CDR3 reads TGTGCCAGCAGTTTTCAAACTAGCGGGAGTATCAGGCAGTATTTT. Encoded protein: CASSFQTSGSIRQYF.

The rearrangement links TRBV4-3 to TRBJ1-1; no reliable D call. CDR3 length equals 18 residues. V lost 0 bases to trimming and J lost 0 bases, with 17 bases between them. The germline gives CDR1 LGHNA, CDR2 YSLEER. The chain's CDR3 is CASSQDRSSTAMNTEAFF. In DNA form, the CDR3 reads TGCGCCAGCAGCCAAGATCGGAGCAGTACCGCCATGAACACTGAAGCTTTCTTT.

A few counts support this clone. The chain joins TRBV25-1 to TRBJ2-2, with D perhaps TRBD1 (6 bases). CDR1 is MGHDK and CDR2 is SYGVNS in the germline V gene. There are 17 residues in the CDR3. V was pared by 2 bases and J by 4 bases, with 17 bases between. In nucleotides, the CDR3 is TGTGCCAGCAGTGAAACCCGGACAGTCCCGAGCACCGGGGAGCTGTTTTTT. This codes for CASSETRTVPSTGELFF.